The sequence of this T cell receptor (beta chain) was determined in a study of T cells after yellow fever vaccination. TCRdb re-derived calls from the 5' RACE reads in MiXCR, one entry per CDR3 protein. The sample has around 530,000 distinct CDR3 sequences, about a sixth seen once. CDR1 is KGHSH and CDR2 is LQKENI in the germline V gene. CDR3 length: 15 amino acids. Between the trimmed V and J ends, which lost 1 base and 2 bases, there was a span of 12 bases. Concerning this clonotype itself: Its antigen is as yet unknown.

Findings of the study overall: The secondary response was weaker but peaked faster, day 5 versus 15. Clonotype sharing between CD4 and CD8 compartments was small. Post-booster repertoires again held most primary-vaccination clones (96% CD4, 88% CD8).

The rearrangement joins TRBV18 to TRBJ2-7, with D possibly matching TRBD1 (6 bases). The starting material was PBMCs, obtained less than 6 days after the first yellow fever vaccination. This TCR was recovered from a young man who received the YFV17D yellow fever vaccine. This CDR3 is CASSPRGRMTYEQYV. DNA of the CDR3: TGTGCCAGCTCACCACGGGGGCGCATGACCTACGAGCAGTACGTC.